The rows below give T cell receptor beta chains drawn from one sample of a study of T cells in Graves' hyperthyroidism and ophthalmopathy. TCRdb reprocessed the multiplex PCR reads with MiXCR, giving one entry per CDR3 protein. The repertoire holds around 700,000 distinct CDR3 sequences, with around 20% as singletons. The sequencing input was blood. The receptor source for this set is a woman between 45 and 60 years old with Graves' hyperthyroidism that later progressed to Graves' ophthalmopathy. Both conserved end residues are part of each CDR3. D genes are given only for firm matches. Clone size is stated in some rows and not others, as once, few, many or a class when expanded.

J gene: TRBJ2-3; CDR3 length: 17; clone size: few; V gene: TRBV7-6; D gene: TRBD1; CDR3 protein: CASSLTLPGQGTDTQYF; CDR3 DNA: TGTGCCAGCAGCTTAACCCTTCCGGGACAGGGCACAGATACGCAGTATTTT
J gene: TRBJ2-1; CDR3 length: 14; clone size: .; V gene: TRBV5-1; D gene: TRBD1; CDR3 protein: CASSSRTGGNEHFF; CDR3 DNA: TGCGCCAGCAGCTCCCGGACAGGTGGCAATGAGCATTTCTTC
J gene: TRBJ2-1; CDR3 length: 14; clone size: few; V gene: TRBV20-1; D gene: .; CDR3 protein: CSARYSIGNNEQFF; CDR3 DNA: TGCAGTGCTAGATACTCTATTGGGAACAATGAGCAGTTCTTC
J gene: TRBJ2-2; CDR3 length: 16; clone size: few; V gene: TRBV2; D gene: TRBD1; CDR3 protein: CASITRDRDNTGELFF; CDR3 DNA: TGTGCCAGCATCACCCGGGACAGGGATAACACCGGGGAGCTGTTTTTT
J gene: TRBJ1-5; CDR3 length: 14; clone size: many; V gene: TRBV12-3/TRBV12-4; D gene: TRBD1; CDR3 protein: CASSDRGRNQPQHF; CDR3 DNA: TGTGCCAGCAGCGACAGGGGGCGGAATCAGCCCCAGCATTTT
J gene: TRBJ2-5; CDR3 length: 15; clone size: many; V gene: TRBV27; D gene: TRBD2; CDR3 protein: CASSLSAGGLETQYF; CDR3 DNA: TGTGCCAGCAGTTTAAGCGCGGGGGGTTTGGAGACCCAGTACTTC
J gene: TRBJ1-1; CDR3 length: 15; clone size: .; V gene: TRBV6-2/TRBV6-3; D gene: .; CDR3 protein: CACSTGGLFDTEAFF; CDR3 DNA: TGTGCCTGCAGCACGGGGGGGCTCTTCGACACTGAAGCTTTCTTT
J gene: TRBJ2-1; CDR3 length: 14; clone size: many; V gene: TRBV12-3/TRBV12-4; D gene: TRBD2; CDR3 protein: CASSLGTSINEQFF; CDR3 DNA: TGTGCCAGCAGTTTAGGGACTAGCATCAATGAGCAGTTCTTC
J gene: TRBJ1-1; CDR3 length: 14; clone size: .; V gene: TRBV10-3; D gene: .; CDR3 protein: CAISGRGEAAEAFF; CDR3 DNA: TGTGCCATCAGTGGACGGGGGGAAGCGGCTGAAGCTTTCTTT
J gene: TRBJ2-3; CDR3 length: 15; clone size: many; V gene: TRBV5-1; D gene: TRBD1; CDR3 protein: CASGTTGVGTDTQYF; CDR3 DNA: TGCGCCAGCGGTACGACAGGGGTCGGCACAGATACGCAGTATTTT
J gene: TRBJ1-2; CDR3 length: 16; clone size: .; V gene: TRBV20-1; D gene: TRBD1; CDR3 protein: CSAPATGAGAEYGYTF; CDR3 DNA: TGCAGTGCGCCGGCGACAGGGGCAGGGGCTGAATATGGCTACACCTTC
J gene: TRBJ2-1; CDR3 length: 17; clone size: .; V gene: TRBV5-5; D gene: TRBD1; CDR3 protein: CASSLYANRGSYNEQFF; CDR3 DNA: TGTGCCAGCAGCTTATATGCTAACAGGGGCTCCTACAATGAGCAGTTCTTC
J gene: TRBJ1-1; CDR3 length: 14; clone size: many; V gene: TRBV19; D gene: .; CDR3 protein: CASTRDGPNAEAFF; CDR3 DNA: TGTGCCAGTACCCGGGACGGACCCAACGCTGAAGCTTTCTTT
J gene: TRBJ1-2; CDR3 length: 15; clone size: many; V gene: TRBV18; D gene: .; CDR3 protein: CASSPLGAEIYGYTF; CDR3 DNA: TGTGCCAGCTCACCCTTGGGGGCAGAAATCTATGGCTACACCTTC
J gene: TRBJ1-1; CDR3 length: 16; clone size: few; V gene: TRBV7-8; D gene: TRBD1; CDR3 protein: CASSLAWTGVGTEAFF; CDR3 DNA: TGTGCCAGCAGCTTAGCGTGGACAGGGGTGGGCACTGAAGCTTTCTTT
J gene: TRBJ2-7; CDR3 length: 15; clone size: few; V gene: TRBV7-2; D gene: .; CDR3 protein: CASSPLDGRGPEQYF; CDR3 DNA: TGTGCCAGCAGCCCCCTCGACGGAAGGGGACCCGAGCAGTACTTC
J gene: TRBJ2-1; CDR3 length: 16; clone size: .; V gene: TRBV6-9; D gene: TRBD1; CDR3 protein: CASSYGQGAIFGEQFF; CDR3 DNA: TGTGCCAGCAGTTACGGACAGGGGGCAATATTCGGTGAGCAGTTCTTC
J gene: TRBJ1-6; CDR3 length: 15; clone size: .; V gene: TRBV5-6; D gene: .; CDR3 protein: CASSEAGSYNSPLHF; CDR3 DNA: TGTGCCAGCAGCGAGGCTGGGTCCTATAATTCACCCCTCCACTTT
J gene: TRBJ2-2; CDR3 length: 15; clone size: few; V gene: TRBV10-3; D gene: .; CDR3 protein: CAISAQGAAAGELFF; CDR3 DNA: TGTGCCATCAGTGCACAGGGAGCTGCGGCCGGGGAGCTGTTTTTT
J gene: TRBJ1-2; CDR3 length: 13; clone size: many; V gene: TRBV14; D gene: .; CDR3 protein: CASSQAGAYGYTF; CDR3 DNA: TGTGCCAGCAGCCAAGCCGGGGCCTATGGCTACACCTTC
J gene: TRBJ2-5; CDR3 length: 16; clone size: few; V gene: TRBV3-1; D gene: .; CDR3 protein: CASSQAPTRKQETQYF; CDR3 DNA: TGTGCCAGCAGCCAAGCCCCAACTCGGAAACAAGAGACCCAGTACTTC
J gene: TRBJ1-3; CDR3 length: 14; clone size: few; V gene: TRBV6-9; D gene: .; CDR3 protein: CASSYSDSGNTIYF; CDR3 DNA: TGTGCCAGCAGTTACAGTGACTCTGGAAACACCATATATTTT
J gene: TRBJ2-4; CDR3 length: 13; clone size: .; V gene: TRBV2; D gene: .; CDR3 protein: CASSESYTGHQYF; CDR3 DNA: TGTGCCAGCAGTGAATCATATACGGGACATCAGTACTTC
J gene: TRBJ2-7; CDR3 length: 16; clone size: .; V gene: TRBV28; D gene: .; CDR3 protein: CATMLWEQIDSYEQYF; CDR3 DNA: TGTGCCACCATGCTCTGGGAACAGATTGACTCCTACGAGCAGTACTTC
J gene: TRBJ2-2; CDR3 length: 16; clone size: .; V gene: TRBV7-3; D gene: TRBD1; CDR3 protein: CASSTTGGVNTGELFF; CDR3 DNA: TGTGCCAGCAGCACGACAGGGGGGGTAAACACCGGGGAGCTGTTTTTT
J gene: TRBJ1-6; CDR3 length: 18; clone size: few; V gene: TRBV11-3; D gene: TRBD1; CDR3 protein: CASSLYRGLPAYNSPLHF; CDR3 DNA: TGTGCCAGCAGCTTGTACAGGGGCCTACCAGCCTATAATTCACCCCTCCACTTT
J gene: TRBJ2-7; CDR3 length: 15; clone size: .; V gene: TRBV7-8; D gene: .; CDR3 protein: CASSLRTSRLAEQYF; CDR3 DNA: TGTGCCAGCAGCTTAAGGACTTCGCGCTTAGCTGAGCAGTACTTC
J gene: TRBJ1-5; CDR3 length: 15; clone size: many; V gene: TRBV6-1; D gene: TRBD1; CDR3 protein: CASREQGLGSQPQHF; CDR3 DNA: TGTGCCAGCAGGGAACAGGGGTTGGGTAGTCAGCCCCAGCATTTT
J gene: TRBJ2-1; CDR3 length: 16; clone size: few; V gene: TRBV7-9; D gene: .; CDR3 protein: CASSLVPGGSYNEQFF; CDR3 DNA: TGTGCCAGCAGCTTAGTTCCCGGGGGCTCCTACAATGAGCAGTTCTTC